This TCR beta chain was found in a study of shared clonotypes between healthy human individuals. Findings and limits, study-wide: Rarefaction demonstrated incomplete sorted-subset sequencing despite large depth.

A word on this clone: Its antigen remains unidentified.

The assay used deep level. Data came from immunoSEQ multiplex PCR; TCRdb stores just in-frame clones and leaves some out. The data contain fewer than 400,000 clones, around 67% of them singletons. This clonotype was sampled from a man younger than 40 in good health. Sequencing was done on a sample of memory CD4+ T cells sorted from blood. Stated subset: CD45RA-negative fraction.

Written as DNA, the CDR3 is TGTGCCAGCCGGACAGGAACAAGCACTGAAGCTTTCTTT. Encoded protein: CASRTGTSTEAFF. The genes are TRBV18 and TRBJ1-1; TRBD1 aligns across 7 bases. Germline V CDR1 and CDR2: KGHSH, LQKENI. CDR3 length: 13 amino acids. V was pared by 8 bases and J by 4 bases, with 7 bases of the junction left unmatched.